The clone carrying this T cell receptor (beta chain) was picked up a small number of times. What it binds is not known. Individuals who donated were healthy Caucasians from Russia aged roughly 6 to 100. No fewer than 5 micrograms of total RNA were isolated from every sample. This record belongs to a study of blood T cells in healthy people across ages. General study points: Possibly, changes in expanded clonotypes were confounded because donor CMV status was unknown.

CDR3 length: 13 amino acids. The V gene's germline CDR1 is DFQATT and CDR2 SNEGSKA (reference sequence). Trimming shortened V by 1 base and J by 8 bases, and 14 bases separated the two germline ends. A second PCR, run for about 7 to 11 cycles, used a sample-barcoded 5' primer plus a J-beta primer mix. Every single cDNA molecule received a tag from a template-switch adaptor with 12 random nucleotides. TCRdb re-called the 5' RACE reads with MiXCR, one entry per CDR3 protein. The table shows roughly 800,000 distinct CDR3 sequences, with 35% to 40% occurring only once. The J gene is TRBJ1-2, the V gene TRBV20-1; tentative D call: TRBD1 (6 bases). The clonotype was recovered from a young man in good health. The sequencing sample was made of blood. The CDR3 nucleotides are TGCAGTGCTAGAGTTTCAGGGGAGAGAGGCTACACCTTC. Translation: CSARVSGERGYTF.